This note documents a single TCR beta chain sequence. Germline loops: CDR1 SGHNT, CDR2 YYREEE (reference sequence). With 3 bases clipped from V and 2 bases from J, the junction kept 4 bases outside the gene matches. The CDR3 sequence is 16 residues long. Libraries were prepared by immunoSEQ multiplex PCR; TCRdb keeps only in-frame clonotypes and omits some of them. The sample carries around 70,000 clones, approximately 94% recorded once. The data derive from a study of control samples from healthy donors and cancer patients. J is TRBJ2-3 and V is TRBV5-4; 12 bases agree with TRBD2. Source material: blood. This TCR was recovered from a woman in her thirties in good health. The DNA for the CDR3 is TGTGCCAGCAGCTCTCTAGCGGGGGGGTTCACAGATACGCAGTATTTT. Its protein is CASSSLAGGFTDTQYF.